This entry lists 27 T cell receptor beta chains sequenced from one sample in a study of post-analysis software for immune sequencing data (dated by TCRdb to between 2014 and 2016). The library was obtained by PCR. Instrument used: Illumina HiSeq 2500. To reduce PCR and sequencing biases, unique molecular identifiers were incorporated into the TCR beta cDNA libraries. The raw public data were reprocessed by TCRdb itself: fastp quality trimming at Q25, MiXCR clonotype calling, in-frame beta chains only. Each entry merges the rows of one CDR3 protein and shows their most common DNA and genes. The sample has hundreds of thousands of distinct CDR3 sequences on record, roughly 29% of them singletons. The ten largest clonotypes hold roughly 0.54% of the sample. The antigens of these receptors remain unknown. The study at large found these results: Roughly 5 TRBV segments, including TRBV5-6, TRBV5-1 and TRBV20-1, were significantly more frequent in patients than controls.

Sequencing was performed on blood. The origin of the receptors is a girl aged 5 to 17 with multiple sclerosis.

The table lists this clonotype with many counts. The V and J genes are TRBV4-3 and TRBJ2-7; D may be TRBD2 (6 bases). The V end was cut by 1 base, the J end by 3 bases, with 10 bases between. CDR1 and CDR2 (germline): LGHNA, YSLEER. The CDR3 runs 14 residues. CDR3 nucleotides: TGCGCCAGCAGCCAAGCCCAGGGAGGCTACGAGCAGTACTTC. Translated: CASSQAQGGYEQYF.

The gene calls are TRBV6-5 and TRBJ1-2; D not resolved. Germline CDR1 reads MNHEY; CDR2 reads SVGAGI. The V end was cut by 2 bases, the J end by 7 bases, with 11 bases between. This CDR3 region has 13 residues. CDR3 DNA sequence: TGTGCCAGCAGTTACAAAACACCCTTTGGCTACACCTTC. Residues: CASSYKTPFGYTF.

The chain combines TRBV20-1 with TRBJ2-7, with D perhaps TRBD2 (6 bases). This CDR3 is built from 14 residues. Trimming stripped 5 bases from V and 4 bases from J, with 18 bases between. CDR1 and CDR2 from the germline V gene are DFQATT and SNEGSKA (reference sequence). The CDR3 DNA follows: TGCAGTGCTGCCTTGGGGACTTGGGGTTACGAGCAGTACTTC. Its translation is CSAALGTWGYEQYF.

The table lists this clonotype with a few counts. The J gene is TRBJ1-1, the V gene TRBV24-1; D is unresolved. The germline V and J ends were trimmed by 5 bases and 1 base, with 7 bases remaining between them. Germline V CDR1 and CDR2: KGHDR, SFDVKD. The CDR3 length is 13 residues. The CDR3 reads CATSVAGNTEAFF. The DNA of the CDR3 is TGTGCCACCAGTGTGGCAGGGAACACTGAAGCTTTCTTT.

This clonotype was seen a few times. The chain recombines TRBV14 with TRBJ2-1; 7 bases agree with TRBD1. V lost 4 bases, J lost 0 bases, and 3 bases stayed unmatched. This CDR3 is built from 15 residues. Germline values: CDR1 SGHDN, CDR2 FVKESK. CDR3: CASSLRGYSYNEQFF. The CDR3 nucleotides read TGTGCCAGCAGCCTCAGGGGGTACTCCTACAATGAGCAGTTCTTC.

The chain uses TRBV5-1 and TRBJ2-3, with 9 bases lining up with TRBD1. CDR3 length: 16 amino acids. Trimming cost V 4 bases and J 5 bases; bases outside gene matches: 11. Germline CDR1 SGHRS, CDR2 YFSETQ. The CDR3 nucleotides are TGCGCCAGCAGCAAGGAGTCGGGACAGGGTGTAGATACGCAGTATTTT. Its translation: CASSKESGQGVDTQYF.

Details on this clonotype: A much larger clone lies one base from this, so it may be a read error. This sequence joins TRBV29-1 and TRBJ2-7, with a tentative D call TRBD2 (6 bases). This CDR3 comprises 14 residues. From germline, CDR1 is SQVTM and CDR2 ANQGSEA. V lost 3 bases and J lost 7, with 19 bases in between. The CDR3 is CSVDGSGVRGEQYF. The DNA for the CDR3 is TGCAGCGTTGACGGTAGCGGAGTTAGGGGTGAGCAGTACTTC.

The CDR3 nucleotides are TGTGCCAGCAGCCTGGGACAGGGAGGCGAAAAACTGTTTTTT. Translating it yields CASSLGQGGEKLFF. This rearrangement joins TRBV7-9 to TRBJ1-4; 9 nucleotides match TRBD1. Germline loops: CDR1 SEHNR, CDR2 FQNEAQ (reference sequence). The V and J ends lost 5 bases and 8 bases, in that order; junction bases with no gene match: 6. The CDR3 contains 14 residues.

The sample holds a few counts of this clonotype. The rearrangement joins TRBV20-1 to TRBJ1-5; no clear D gene. Germline V lookup: CDR1 DFQATT, CDR2 SNEGSKA (reference sequence). Deletions cut 2 bases from V and 3 bases from J, with 11 bases between. The CDR3 totals 14 residues. This chain's CDR3 is CSARSDDFNQPQHF. In nucleotides, the CDR3 is TGCAGTGCTAGATCTGACGATTTCAATCAGCCCCAGCATTTT.

This clonotype occurred many times. This chain uses TRBV4-3 with TRBJ2-6, with D possibly being TRBD2 (6 bases). The V end was cut by 1 base, the J end by 0 bases, with 19 bases between. CDR3 size: 20 residues. CDR1 and CDR2 (germline): LGHNA, YSLEER. The CDR3 spells CASSQVGWGDDNSGANVLTF. In DNA, the CDR3 is TGCGCCAGCAGCCAAGTCGGTTGGGGGGACGATAACTCTGGGGCCAACGTCCTGACTTTC.

This clonotype was counted a few times. The chain links TRBV28 to TRBJ2-3, with 7 bases fitting TRBD1. From germline, CDR1 is MDHEN and CDR2 SYDVKM. This CDR3 is 15 amino acids long. V shed 5 bases and J 4 bases; nucleotides not matched to a gene: 9. For the CDR3, the DNA is TGTGCCAGCAGTCGTACCGACAGGGATGCAGATACGCAGTATTTT. Residues: CASSRTDRDADTQYF.

The V call is TRBV4-1, the J call TRBJ2-4; unclear D gene. Looked up from germline, CDR1 is MGHRA and CDR2 is YSYEKL. V lost 1 base, J lost 1 base, and 14 bases lay in between. The CDR3 sequence is 17 residues long. This CDR3 is CASSQAETRLAKNIQYF. The CDR3 DNA is TGCGCCAGCAGCCAAGCTGAGACGCGCCTGGCCAAAAACATTCAGTACTTC.

This clonotype has a handful of counts. This chain's CDR3 is CASSLGQGPNEQFF. The CDR3 DNA is TGCGCCAGCAGCTTGGGCCAGGGACCTAATGAGCAGTTCTTC. The chain couples TRBV5-1 to TRBJ2-1, with D perhaps TRBD1 or TRBD2 (5 bases each). Germline CDR1 SGHRS, CDR2 YFSETQ. The CDR3 has 14 amino acids. Trimming stripped 0 bases from V and 7 bases from J, with 11 bases between.

This clonotype has only one observation. V gene TRBV20-1 combines with J gene TRBJ2-2; TRBD1 or TRBD2 may be the D gene (5 bases each). Germline V gives CDR1 DFQATT, CDR2 SNEGSKA (reference sequence). The CDR3 covers 15 residues. V lost 5 bases, J lost 7 bases, and 20 bases lay in between. In DNA, the CDR3 is TGCAGTGCTCCTTCCGTGGGAGCAGGGCGCGGGGAGCTGTTTTTT. Translation: CSAPSVGAGRGELFF.

Note on this clonotype: The junction differs from germline at one of its ends, possibly a read error. The chain is built from TRBV9 and TRBJ2-4; perhaps TRBD1 as D (5 bases). This CDR3 has 13 amino acids. Germline CDR1 is SGDLS and CDR2 is YYNGEE. CDR3 nucleotides: TGTACCAGCAGCGTAGCCAGGGAAAACATTCAGTACTTC. Its protein is CTSSVARENIQYF.

This clonotype showed up just a few times. The chain carries TRBV5-1 and TRBJ2-3; 13 bases align to TRBD2. The ends lost 4 bases at V and 3 bases at J; junction bases unmatched: 5. The CDR3 covers 16 residues. Looked up from germline, CDR1 is SGHRS and CDR2 is YFSETQ. CDR3 loop: CASSEGTSGATDTQYF. CDR3 DNA: TGCGCCAGCAGCGAGGGGACTAGCGGGGCGACAGATACGCAGTATTTT.

This clonotype was seen only a few times. The chain uses TRBV5-1 and TRBJ2-1; D is unresolved. Germline CDR1 reads SGHRS; CDR2 reads YFSETQ. The length of the CDR3 is 14 residues. Trimming took 4 bases from V and 5 from J, leaving 13 bases between them. The CDR3 DNA reads as TGCGCCAGCAGCCGCGTGCTGGGAAACAATGAGCAGTTCTTC. It specifies CASSRVLGNNEQFF.

The chain has TRBV12-3 or TRBV12-4 and TRBJ2-3; D gene unclear. The length of the CDR3 is 12 residues. With 3 bases removed from V and 7 bases from J, the gap between germline ends came to 8 bases. In DNA, the CDR3 is TGTGCCAGCAGTTTTTGGGCGAATACGCAGTATTTT. Translated, it gives CASSFWANTQYF.

This clonotype was found a few times. The chain joins TRBV10-3 to TRBJ1-5, with unresolved D. The CDR3 has 15 residues. Trimming removed 0 bases from V and 4 bases from J, with 10 bases in between. Germline CDR1 and CDR2: ENHRY and SYGVKD. Written as DNA, the CDR3 is TGTGCCATCAGTGAGTCGAGGGTTGCGAATCAGCCCCAGCATTTT. This codes for CAISESRVANQPQHF.

This clonotype was counted a few times. This chain connects TRBV6-1 to TRBJ1-6; D is undetermined. CDR1 and CDR2 (germline): MNHNS, SASEGT. This CDR3 has 19 residues. Trimming left V 7 bases short and J 0 bases short, with 22 bases between. CDR3 sequence: CASIRSGSGEISYNSPLHF. CDR3 coding DNA: TGTGCCAGCATTCGATCCGGATCTGGGGAAATCTCCTATAATTCACCCCTCCACTTT.

The rearrangement joins TRBV3-1 to TRBJ2-1; the D gene is possibly TRBD2 (6 bases). The CDR3 has 14 amino acids. CDR1 is LGHDT, CDR2 YNNKEL, per germline (reference sequence). The V end lost 5 bases, the J end lost 6 bases, and 14 bases lay between the germline ends. Written as DNA, the CDR3 is TGTGCCAGCAGCAATGCCGAGCGGGCCAATGAGCAGTTCTTC. It translates to CASSNAERANEQFF.

The CDR3 DNA reads as TGTGCCAGCAGTTTCCGCCCGTCCACTGGAGACTACGAGCAGTACTTC. Its translation: CASSFRPSTGDYEQYF. The chain uses TRBV28 and TRBJ2-7; no firm D call. V shed 3 bases and J shed 3 bases, with 18 bases lying between them. CDR1 is MDHEN and CDR2 is SYDVKM in the germline V gene. The CDR3 has 16 amino acids.

The chain carries TRBV7-2 and TRBJ2-1; D perhaps matches TRBD1 (6 bases). Germline V gene sequence: CDR1 SGHTA, CDR2 FQGNSA. The V gene lost 2 bases and the J gene lost 3 bases, with 14 bases spanning the gap. CDR3 size: 16 residues. The CDR3 spells CASSLFGPGVYNEQFF. The CDR3 DNA follows: TGTGCCAGCAGCTTATTCGGCCCAGGGGTCTACAATGAGCAGTTCTTC.

This clonotype is a singleton in its sample. No conserved phenylalanine or tryptophan is present at the end of the CDR3, so a read error is the likely explanation. The chain carries TRBV5-1 and TRBJ2-1; TRBD2 might be the D (6 bases). The germline V and J ends were trimmed by 4 bases and 4 bases, with 12 bases remaining between them. The CDR3 length is 14 residues. The V gene's germline CDR1 is SGHRS and CDR2 YFSETQ. The CDR3 nucleotides read TGCGCCAGCAGCCAGGGAGGACGGTACAATGAGCAGTTCCTC. The encoded protein is CASSQGGRYNEQFL.

The rearrangement uses TRBV5-4 and TRBJ2-1, with D maybe TRBD2 (5 bases). The CDR3 consists of 12 residues. Trimming removed 4 bases at V and 12 bases at J, with 14 bases between. Germline CDR1 is SGHNT and CDR2 is YYREEE (reference sequence). Written as DNA, the CDR3 is TGTGCCAGCAGCACCGGACTGTATGGGCAGTTCTTC. Translating gives CASSTGLYGQFF.

Many counts were recorded for this clonotype. The chain uses TRBV6-4 and TRBJ2-3; D may be TRBD2 (6 bases). Germline CDR1 is MRHNA and CDR2 is SNTAGT. The ends were cut back, 5 bases at V and 1 base at J, with 10 bases in the middle. CDR3 length: 14 residues. The CDR3, as DNA: TGTGCCAGCAGTCGCGGGATCGGCACAGATACGCAGTATTTT. Its translation is CASSRGIGTDTQYF.

This clonotype was seen only a few times. DNA for the CDR3: TGCAGCGTCGCGGAGCGGGGGGAGCTGTTTTTT. This gives the protein CSVAERGELFF. The chain combines TRBV29-1 with TRBJ2-2; D may be TRBD2 (5 bases). Germline assignment: CDR1 SQVTM and CDR2 ANQGSEA. The CDR3 totals 11 residues. V lost 6 bases and J lost 8, with 10 bases in between.